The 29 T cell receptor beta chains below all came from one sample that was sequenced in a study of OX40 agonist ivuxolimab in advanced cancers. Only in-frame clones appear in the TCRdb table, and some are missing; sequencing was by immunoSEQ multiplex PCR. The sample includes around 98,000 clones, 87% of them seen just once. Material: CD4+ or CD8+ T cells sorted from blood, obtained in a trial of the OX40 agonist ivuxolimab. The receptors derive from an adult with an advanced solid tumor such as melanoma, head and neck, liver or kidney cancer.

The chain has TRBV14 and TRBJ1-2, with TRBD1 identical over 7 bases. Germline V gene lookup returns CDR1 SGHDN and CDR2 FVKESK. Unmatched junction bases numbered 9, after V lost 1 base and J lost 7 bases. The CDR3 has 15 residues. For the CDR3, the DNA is TGTGCCAGCAGCCAAGGTTCGACAGGGATCTTTGGCTACACCTTC. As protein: CASSQGSTGIFGYTF.

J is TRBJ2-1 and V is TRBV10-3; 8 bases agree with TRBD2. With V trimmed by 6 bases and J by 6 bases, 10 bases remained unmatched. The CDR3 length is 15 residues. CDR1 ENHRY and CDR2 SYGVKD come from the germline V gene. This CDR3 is CAIRGNGGERNEQFF. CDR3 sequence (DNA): TGTGCCATCAGGGGTAACGGGGGGGAACGCAATGAGCAGTTCTTC.

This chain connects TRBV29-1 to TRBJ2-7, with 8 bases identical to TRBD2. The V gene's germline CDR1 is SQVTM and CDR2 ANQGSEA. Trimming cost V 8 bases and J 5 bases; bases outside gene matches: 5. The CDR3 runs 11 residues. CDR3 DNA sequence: TGCAGCCGGGAGGGGAGGGACGAGCAGTACTTC. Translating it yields CSREGRDEQYF.

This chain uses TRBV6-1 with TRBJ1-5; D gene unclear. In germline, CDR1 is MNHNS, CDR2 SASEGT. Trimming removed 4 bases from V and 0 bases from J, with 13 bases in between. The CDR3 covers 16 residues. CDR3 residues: CASSAMGRISNQPQHF. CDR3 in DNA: TGTGCCAGCAGTGCTATGGGCAGGATTAGCAATCAGCCCCAGCATTTT.

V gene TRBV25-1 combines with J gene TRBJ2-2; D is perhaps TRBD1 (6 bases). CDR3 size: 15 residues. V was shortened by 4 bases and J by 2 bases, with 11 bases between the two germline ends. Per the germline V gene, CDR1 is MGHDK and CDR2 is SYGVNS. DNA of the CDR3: TGTGCCAGCAGTGGCCGGACAGCAAACACCGGGGAGCTGTTTTTT. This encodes CASSGRTANTGELFF.

CDR3 sequence (DNA): TGTGCCAGCAGGCGGCGGCCCCCCCCTGAAGCTTTCTTT. This translates into CASRRRPPPEAFF. The chain employs TRBV6-1 and TRBJ1-1; no firm D call. The CDR3 covers 13 residues. V dropped 6 bases and J dropped 6 bases, with 14 bases sitting between them. Germline V lookup: CDR1 MNHNS, CDR2 SASEGT.

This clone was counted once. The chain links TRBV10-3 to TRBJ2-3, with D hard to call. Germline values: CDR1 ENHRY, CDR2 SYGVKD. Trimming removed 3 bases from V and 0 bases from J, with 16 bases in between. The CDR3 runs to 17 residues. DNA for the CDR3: TGTGCCATCAGTGACTCAGGAAAATACACTAGCACAGATACGCAGTATTTT. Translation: CAISDSGKYTSTDTQYF.

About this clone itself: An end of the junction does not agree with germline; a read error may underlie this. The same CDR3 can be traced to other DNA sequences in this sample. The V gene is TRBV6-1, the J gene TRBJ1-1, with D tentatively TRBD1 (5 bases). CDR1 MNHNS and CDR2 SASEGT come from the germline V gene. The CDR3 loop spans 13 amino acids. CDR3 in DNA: TGTGCCAGCAAAACAGGTCAGGACACTGAGGCTTTCTTT. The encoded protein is CASKTGQDTEAFF.

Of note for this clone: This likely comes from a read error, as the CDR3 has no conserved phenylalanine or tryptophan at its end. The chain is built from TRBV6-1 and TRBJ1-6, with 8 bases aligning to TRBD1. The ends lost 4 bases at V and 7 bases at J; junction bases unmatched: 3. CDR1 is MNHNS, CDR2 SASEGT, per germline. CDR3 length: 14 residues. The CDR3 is CASSGRTGNSPLHL. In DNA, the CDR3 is TGTGCCAGCAGTGGACGGACAGGGAATTCACCCCTCCACCTT.

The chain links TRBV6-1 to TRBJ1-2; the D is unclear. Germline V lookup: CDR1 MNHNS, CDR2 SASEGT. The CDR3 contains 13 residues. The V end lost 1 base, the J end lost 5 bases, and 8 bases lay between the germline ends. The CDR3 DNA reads TGTGCCAGCAGTGAAGTGGCTGAGTATGGCTACACCTTC. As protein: CASSEVAEYGYTF.

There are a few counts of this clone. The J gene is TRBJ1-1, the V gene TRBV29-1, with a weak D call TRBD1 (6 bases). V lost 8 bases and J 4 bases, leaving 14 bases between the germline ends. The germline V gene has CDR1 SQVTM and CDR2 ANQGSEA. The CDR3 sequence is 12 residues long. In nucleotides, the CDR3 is TGCAGCTATAACAGGGCACTCACTGAAGCTTTCTTT. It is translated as CSYNRALTEAFF.

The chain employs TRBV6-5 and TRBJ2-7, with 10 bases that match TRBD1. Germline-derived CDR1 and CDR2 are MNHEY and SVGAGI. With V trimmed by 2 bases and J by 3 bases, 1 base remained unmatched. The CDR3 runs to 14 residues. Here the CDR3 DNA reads TGTGCCAGCAGTTACGGGACAGGGGACTACGAGCAGTACTTC. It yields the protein CASSYGTGDYEQYF.

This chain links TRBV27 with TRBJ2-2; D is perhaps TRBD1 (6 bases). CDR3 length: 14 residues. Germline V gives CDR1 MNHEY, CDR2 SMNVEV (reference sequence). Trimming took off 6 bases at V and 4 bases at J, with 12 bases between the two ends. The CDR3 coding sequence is TGTGCCAGCAGCCATCAGGGGAGCACCGGGGAGCTGTTTTTT. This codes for CASSHQGSTGELFF.

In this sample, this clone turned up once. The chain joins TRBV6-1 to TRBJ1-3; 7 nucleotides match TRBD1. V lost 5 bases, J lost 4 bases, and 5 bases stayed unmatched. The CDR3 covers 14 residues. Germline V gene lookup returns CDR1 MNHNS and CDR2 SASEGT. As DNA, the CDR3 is TGTGCCAGCAGTAGACAGGGTATCGGAAACACCATATATTTT. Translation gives CASSRQGIGNTIYF.

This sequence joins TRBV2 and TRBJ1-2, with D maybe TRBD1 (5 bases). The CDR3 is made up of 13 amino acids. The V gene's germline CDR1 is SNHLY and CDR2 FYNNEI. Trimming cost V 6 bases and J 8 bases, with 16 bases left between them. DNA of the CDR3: TGTGCCAGCAGCCCGGGGCTTCGCTTGGGCTACACCTTC. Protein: CASSPGLRLGYTF.

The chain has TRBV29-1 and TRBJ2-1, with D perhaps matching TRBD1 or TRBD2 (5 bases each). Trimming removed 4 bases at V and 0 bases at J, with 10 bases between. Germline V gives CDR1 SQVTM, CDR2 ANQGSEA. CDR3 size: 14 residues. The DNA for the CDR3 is TGCAGCGTTGCGCTGGGACCCTCCTACAATGAGCAGTTCTTC. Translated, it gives CSVALGPSYNEQFF.

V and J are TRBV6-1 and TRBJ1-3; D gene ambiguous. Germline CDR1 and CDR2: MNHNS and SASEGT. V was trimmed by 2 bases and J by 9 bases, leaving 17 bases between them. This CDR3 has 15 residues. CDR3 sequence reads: CASSESGRRESTIYF. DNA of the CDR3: TGTGCCAGCAGTGAATCAGGCAGGAGGGAAAGCACCATATATTTT.

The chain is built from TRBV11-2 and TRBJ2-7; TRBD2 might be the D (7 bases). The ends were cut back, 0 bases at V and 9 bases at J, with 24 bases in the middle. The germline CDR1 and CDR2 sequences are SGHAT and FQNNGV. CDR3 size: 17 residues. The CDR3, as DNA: TGTGCCAGCAGCTTAGATGGGGGTGGGGGGGCCCCGCAGGGGCAGTACTTC. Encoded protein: CASSLDGGGGAPQGQYF.

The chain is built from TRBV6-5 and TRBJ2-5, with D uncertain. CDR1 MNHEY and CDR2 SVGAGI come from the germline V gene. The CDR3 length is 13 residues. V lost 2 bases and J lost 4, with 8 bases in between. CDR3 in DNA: TGTGCCAGCAGTTACAGGGTTCGAGAGACCCAGTACTTC. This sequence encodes CASSYRVRETQYF.

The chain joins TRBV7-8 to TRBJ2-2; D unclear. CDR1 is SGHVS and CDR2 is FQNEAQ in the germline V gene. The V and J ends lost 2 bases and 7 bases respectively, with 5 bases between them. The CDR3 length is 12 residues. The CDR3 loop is CASSLKGGELFF. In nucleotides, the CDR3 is TGTGCCAGCAGCTTAAAAGGCGGGGAGCTGTTTTTT.

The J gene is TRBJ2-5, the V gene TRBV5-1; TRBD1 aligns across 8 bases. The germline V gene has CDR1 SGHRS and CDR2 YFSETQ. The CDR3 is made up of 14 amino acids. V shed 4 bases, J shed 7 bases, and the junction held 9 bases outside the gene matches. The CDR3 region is CASSPGQGVLTQYF. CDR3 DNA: TGCGCCAGCAGCCCCGGACAGGGCGTACTGACCCAGTACTTC. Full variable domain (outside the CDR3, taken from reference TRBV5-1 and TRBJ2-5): KAGVTQTPRYLIKTRGQQVTLSCSPISGHRSVSWYQQTPGQGLQFLFEYFSETQRNKGNFPGRFSGRQFSNSRSEMNVSTLELGDSALYLCASSPGQGVLTQYFGPGTRLLVL.

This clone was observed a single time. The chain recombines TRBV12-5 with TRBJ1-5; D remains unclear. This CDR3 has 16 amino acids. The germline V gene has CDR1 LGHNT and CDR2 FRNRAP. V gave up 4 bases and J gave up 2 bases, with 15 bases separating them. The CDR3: CASGSPWGGGNQPQHF. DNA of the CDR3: TGTGCTAGTGGTTCCCCCTGGGGTGGGGGCAATCAGCCCCAGCATTTT.

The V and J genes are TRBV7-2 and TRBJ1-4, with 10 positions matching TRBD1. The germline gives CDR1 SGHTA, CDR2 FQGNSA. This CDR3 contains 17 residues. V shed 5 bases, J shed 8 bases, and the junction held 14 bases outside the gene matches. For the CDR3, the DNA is TGTGCCAGCAGCATCAGACAGGGGGCTCCCACTCAGGAAAAACTGTTTTTT. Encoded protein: CASSIRQGAPTQEKLFF.

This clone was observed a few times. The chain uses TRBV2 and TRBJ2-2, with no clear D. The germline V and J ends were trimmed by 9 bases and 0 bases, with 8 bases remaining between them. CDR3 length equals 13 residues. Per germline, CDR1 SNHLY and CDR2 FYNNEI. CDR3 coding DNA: TGTGCCAGTACCTACGCGAACACCGGGGAGCTGTTTTTT. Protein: CASTYANTGELFF. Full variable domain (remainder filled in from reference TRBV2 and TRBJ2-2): EPEVTQTPSHQVTQMGQEVILRCVPISNHLYFYWYRQILGQKVEFLVSFYNNEISEKSEIFDDQFSVERPDGSNFTLKIRSTKLEDSAMYFCASTYANTGELFFGEGSRLTVL.

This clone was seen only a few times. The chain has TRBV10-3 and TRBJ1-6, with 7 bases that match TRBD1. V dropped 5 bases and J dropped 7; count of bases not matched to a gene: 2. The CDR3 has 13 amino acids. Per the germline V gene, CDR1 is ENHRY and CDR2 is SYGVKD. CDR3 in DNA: TGTGCCATCAGTCCGGGACAGAATTCACCCCTCCACTTT. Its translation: CAISPGQNSPLHF.

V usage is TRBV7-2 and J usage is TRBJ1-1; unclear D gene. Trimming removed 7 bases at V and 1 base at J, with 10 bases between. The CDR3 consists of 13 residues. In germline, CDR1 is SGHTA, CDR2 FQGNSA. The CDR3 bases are TGTGCCAGCACCGCACAGCCGAACACTGAAGCTTTCTTT. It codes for CASTAQPNTEAFF.

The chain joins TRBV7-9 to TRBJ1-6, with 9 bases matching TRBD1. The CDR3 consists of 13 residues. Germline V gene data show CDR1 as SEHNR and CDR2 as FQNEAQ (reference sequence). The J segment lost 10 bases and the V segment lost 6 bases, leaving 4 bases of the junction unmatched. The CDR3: CASSSTGGSPLHF. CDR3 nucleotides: TGTGCCAGCAGTTCGACAGGGGGGTCACCCCTCCACTTT.

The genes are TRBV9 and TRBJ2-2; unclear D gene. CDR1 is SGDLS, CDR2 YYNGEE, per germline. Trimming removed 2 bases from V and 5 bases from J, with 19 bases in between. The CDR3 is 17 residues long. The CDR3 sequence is CASSVRAAAILTGELFF. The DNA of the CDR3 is TGTGCCAGCAGCGTCCGGGCCGCCGCAATATTAACCGGGGAGCTGTTTTTT.

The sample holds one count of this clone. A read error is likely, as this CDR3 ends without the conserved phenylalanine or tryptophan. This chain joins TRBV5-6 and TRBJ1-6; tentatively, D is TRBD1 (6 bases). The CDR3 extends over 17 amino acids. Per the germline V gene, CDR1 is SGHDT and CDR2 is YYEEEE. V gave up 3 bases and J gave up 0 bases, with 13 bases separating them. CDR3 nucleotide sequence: TGTGCCAGCAGCTCCAGGGGAAGGGGCTCCTATAATTCACCCCTCCACCTT. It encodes CASSSRGRGSYNSPLHL.